The 18 T cell receptor beta chains listed next were all sequenced from one sample in a study of shared clonotypes between healthy human individuals. Clones were read by immunoSEQ multiplex PCR, and TCRdb kept only the in-frame ones, dropping some. The sample yields 2 million to 2.5 million clones, 93% seen once. The specimen sequenced was naive CD4+ T cells from PBMCs. Subset indicated: CD45RA+ positively selected. These receptors were taken from a man aged 18 to 30 in good health. Some clones in this sample may be carry-over from other donors' samples.

This rearrangement joins TRBV9 to TRBJ2-7, with a tentative D call TRBD2 (6 bases). The V and J ends lost 3 bases and 3 bases respectively, with 16 bases between them. The CDR3 extends over 15 amino acids. Per germline, CDR1 SGDLS and CDR2 YYNGEE. The CDR3 coding sequence is TGTGCCAGCAGCGCCGGATCACTAGCTGACTACGAGCAGTACTTC. Its protein is CASSAGSLADYEQYF.

The gene calls are TRBV7-8 and TRBJ2-5; D may match TRBD1 or TRBD2 (5 bases each). This CDR3 comprises 14 residues. In germline, CDR1 is SGHVS, CDR2 FQNEAQ. The ends were cut back, 5 bases at V and 10 bases at J, with 20 bases in the middle. The CDR3 loop is CASSPRDQGVDQYF. In DNA, the CDR3 is TGTGCCAGCAGCCCCCGGGACCAGGGTGTGGACCAGTACTTC.

This chain connects TRBV5-1 to TRBJ2-2, with 9 bases aligning to TRBD1. Germline values: CDR1 SGHRS, CDR2 YFSETQ. The V gene end was trimmed by 4 bases and the J gene end by 2 bases; junction bases not matched to a gene: 3. The CDR3 length is 15 residues. CDR3 DNA: TGCGCCAGCAGCAAGGGACAGGGTAACACCGGGGAGCTGTTTTTT. This gives the protein CASSKGQGNTGELFF.

J is TRBJ2-5 and V is TRBV9; tentative D call: TRBD1 (5 bases). The CDR3 consists of 15 residues. Trimming stripped 0 bases from V and 7 bases from J, with 16 bases between. The V gene's germline CDR1 is SGDLS and CDR2 YYNGEE. The CDR3 is CASSVELGQGVTQYF. DNA of the CDR3: TGTGCCAGCAGCGTAGAATTGGGGCAGGGTGTGACCCAGTACTTC.

Concerning this clone: Within the sample, other DNA sequences also encode this same CDR3. The chain is built from TRBV7-2 and TRBJ1-2, with D unresolved. Germline V gene sequence: CDR1 SGHTA, CDR2 FQGNSA. Deletions cut 5 bases from V and 2 bases from J, with 9 bases between. The CDR3 sequence is 13 residues long. The CDR3 protein is CASSPDANYGYTF. CDR3 sequence (DNA): TGTGCCAGCAGCCCCGATGCAAACTATGGCTACACCTTC.

The rearrangement links TRBV28 to TRBJ1-3; D uncertain. The CDR3 length is 14 residues. Trimming stripped 6 bases from V and 5 bases from J, with 14 bases between. Germline V gene lookup returns CDR1 MDHEN and CDR2 SYDVKM. CDR3 DNA sequence: TGTGCCAGCAGCCCTAGCTTAATTCGAAACACCATATATTTT. Translating gives CASSPSLIRNTIYF.

The chain couples TRBV28 to TRBJ2-6; 8 bases map to TRBD1. V trimming: 4 bases; J trimming: 4 bases; junction bases outside the gene matches: 3. Germline CDR1 reads MDHEN; CDR2 reads SYDVKM. This CDR3 region has 15 residues. The DNA for the CDR3 is TGTGCCAGCAGTTATGGGGACAGGGGGGCCAACGTCCTGACTTTC. This codes for CASSYGDRGANVLTF.

V gene TRBV14 combines with J gene TRBJ2-1; 8 nucleotides line up with TRBD1. Germline CDR1 is SGHDN and CDR2 is FVKESK. This CDR3 has 15 amino acids. V trimming: 0 bases; J trimming: 6 bases; junction bases outside the gene matches: 4. This CDR3 is CASSQDQDRVNEQFF. DNA for the CDR3: TGTGCCAGCAGCCAAGATCAGGACAGGGTCAATGAGCAGTTCTTC. Drawing the rest from reference TRBV14 and TRBJ2-1, the complete variable domain is EAGVTQFPSHSVIEKGQTVTLRCDPISGHDNLYWYRRVMGKEIKFLLHFVKESKQDESGMPNNRFLAERTGGTYSTLKVQPAELEDSGVYFCASSQDQDRVNEQFFGPGTRLTVL.

The chain carries TRBV18 and TRBJ1-4, with D hard to call. CDR3 size: 16 residues. V lost 6 bases and J 8 bases, leaving 22 bases between the germline ends. The germline V gene encodes CDR1 KGHSH and CDR2 LQKENI. The CDR3 protein is CASSPTTSSGTEKLFF. The CDR3 DNA sequence: TGTGCCAGCTCGCCCACGACATCCTCGGGCACCGAAAAACTGTTTTTT.

Here the CDR3 reads CASTQIGSPLHF. The DNA of the CDR3 is TGTGCCAGCACTCAAATAGGCTCACCCCTCCACTTT. The rearrangement uses TRBV2 and TRBJ1-6; no clear D. The germline V gene has CDR1 SNHLY and CDR2 FYNNEI. The CDR3 has 12 amino acids. V was trimmed by 7 bases and J by 10 bases, leaving 11 bases between them.

V and J are TRBV7-9 and TRBJ2-3, with D possibly being TRBD2 (5 bases). This CDR3 has 13 amino acids. V was trimmed by 5 bases and J by 8 bases, leaving 14 bases between them. Germline assignment: CDR1 SEHNR and CDR2 FQNEAQ (reference sequence). The CDR3 protein is CASSPGLPGTQYF. The CDR3 region has the DNA TGTGCCAGCAGCCCCGGACTCCCCGGTACGCAGTATTTT.

The rearrangement uses TRBV6-1 and TRBJ1-5; D gene uncertain. This CDR3 region has 13 residues. Germline values: CDR1 MNHNS, CDR2 SASEGT. V was pared by 7 bases and J by 4 bases, with 11 bases between. CDR3 region: CASMRERNQPQHF. DNA for the CDR3: TGTGCCAGCATGAGAGAGAGGAATCAGCCCCAGCATTTT.

This sequence joins TRBV4-2 and TRBJ2-7, with 7 bases fitting TRBD2. The CDR3 runs to 16 residues. Germline V gene data show CDR1 as LGHNA and CDR2 as YNFKEQ. The junction had 6 bases not matched to a gene; V was cut back by 1 base and J by 0 bases. The CDR3 DNA sequence: TGTGCCAGCAGCCAAGTAAGCCTAGCGGCCTCCTACGAGCAGTACTTC. As protein: CASSQVSLAASYEQYF.

The rearrangement joins TRBV6-1 to TRBJ2-7; perhaps D is TRBD1 or TRBD2 (5 bases each). Between the trimmed V and J ends, which lost 8 bases and 6 bases, there was a span of 11 bases. CDR1 and CDR2 (germline): MNHNS, SASEGT. CDR3 length: 11 amino acids. CDR3 region: CASQRDLEQYF. The CDR3 bases are TGTGCCAGCCAACGGGACCTCGAGCAGTACTTC.

V gene TRBV28 combines with J gene TRBJ1-5; D may be TRBD1 (5 bases). V was shortened by 5 bases and J by 7 bases, with 12 bases between the two germline ends. CDR1 MDHEN and CDR2 SYDVKM come from the germline V gene. The CDR3 contains 13 residues. For the CDR3, the DNA is TGTGCCAGCAGTCTCAGGGCAAGCCAGCCCCAGCATTTT. Translated: CASSLRASQPQHF.

The chain is built from TRBV7-2 and TRBJ2-3, with D unclear. Germline V CDR1 and CDR2: SGHTA, FQGNSA. This CDR3 contains 15 residues. V lost 5 bases and J lost 2, with 14 bases in between. The CDR3 nucleotides are TGTGCCAGCAGCCGAACGGCGGCATCCACAGATACGCAGTATTTT. Encoded protein: CASSRTAASTDTQYF.

The rearrangement joins TRBV6-5 to TRBJ2-7, with no clear D. Trimming took 6 bases from V and 6 from J, leaving 12 bases between them. This CDR3 is built from 12 residues. Germline V CDR1 and CDR2: MNHEY, SVGAGI. CDR3 sequence reads: CASSSRDLEQYF. In DNA form, the CDR3 reads TGTGCCAGCAGCTCAAGAGATCTCGAGCAGTACTTC.

V and J are TRBV4-1 and TRBJ2-7, with D unresolved. The CDR3 totals 16 residues. Per germline, CDR1 MGHRA and CDR2 YSYEKL. V gave up 1 base and J gave up 1 base, with 14 bases separating them. CDR3 protein: CASSQGSRPPSYEQYF. CDR3 sequence (DNA): TGCGCCAGCAGCCAAGGATCACGGCCTCCTTCCTACGAGCAGTACTTC.